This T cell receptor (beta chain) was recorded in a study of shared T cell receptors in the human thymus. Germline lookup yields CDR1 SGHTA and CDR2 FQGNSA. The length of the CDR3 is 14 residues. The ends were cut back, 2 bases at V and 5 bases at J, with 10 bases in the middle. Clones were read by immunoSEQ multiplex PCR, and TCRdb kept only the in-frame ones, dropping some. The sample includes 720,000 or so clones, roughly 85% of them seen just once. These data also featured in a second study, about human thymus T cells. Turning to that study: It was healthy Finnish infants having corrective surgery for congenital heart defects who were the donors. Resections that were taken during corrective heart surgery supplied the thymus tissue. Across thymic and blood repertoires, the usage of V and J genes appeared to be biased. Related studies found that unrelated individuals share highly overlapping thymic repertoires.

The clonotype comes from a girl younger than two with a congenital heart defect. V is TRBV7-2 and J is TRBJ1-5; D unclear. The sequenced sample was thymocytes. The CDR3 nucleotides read TGTGCCAGCAGCTTATCCTCCCCCGATCAGCCCCAGCATTTT. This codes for CASSLSSPDQPQHF.